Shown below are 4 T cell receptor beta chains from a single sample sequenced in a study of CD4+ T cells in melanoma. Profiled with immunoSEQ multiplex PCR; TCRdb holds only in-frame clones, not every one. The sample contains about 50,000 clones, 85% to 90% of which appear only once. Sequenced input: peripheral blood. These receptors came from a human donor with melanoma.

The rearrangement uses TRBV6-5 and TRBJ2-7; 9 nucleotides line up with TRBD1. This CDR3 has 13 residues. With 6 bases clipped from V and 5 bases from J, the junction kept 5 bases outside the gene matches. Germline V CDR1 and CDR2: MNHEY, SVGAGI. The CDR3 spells CASRGTGSHEQYF. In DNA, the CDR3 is TGTGCCAGCAGGGGGACAGGGTCCCACGAGCAGTACTTC.

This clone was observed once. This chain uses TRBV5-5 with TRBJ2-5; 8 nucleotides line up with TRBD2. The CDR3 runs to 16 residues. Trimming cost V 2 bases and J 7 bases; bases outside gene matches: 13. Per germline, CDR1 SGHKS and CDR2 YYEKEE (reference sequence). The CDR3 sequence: CASSFETGGPGTTQYF. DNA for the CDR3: TGTGCCAGCAGCTTCGAAACGGGGGGGCCTGGGACGACCCAGTACTTC.

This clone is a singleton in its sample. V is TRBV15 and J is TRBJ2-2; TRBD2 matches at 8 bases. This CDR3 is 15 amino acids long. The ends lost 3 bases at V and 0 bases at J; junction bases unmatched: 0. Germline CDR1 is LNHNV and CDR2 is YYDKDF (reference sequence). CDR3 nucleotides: TGTGCCACCAGCAGCGGGGGGGCGAACACCGGGGAGCTGTTTTTT. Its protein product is CATSSGGANTGELFF.

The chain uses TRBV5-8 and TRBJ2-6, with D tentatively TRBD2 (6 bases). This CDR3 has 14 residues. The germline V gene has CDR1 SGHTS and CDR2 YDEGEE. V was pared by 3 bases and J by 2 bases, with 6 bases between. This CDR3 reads CASSWGAGANVLTF. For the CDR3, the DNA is TGTGCCAGCAGCTGGGGGGCTGGGGCCAACGTCCTGACTTTC.